This is a list of T cell receptor beta chains from one sample in a study of T cells in localized non-small cell lung cancer. The assay was immunoSEQ multiplex PCR, and TCRdb's table has in-frame clones only and misses some. The sample shows fewer than 25,000 clones, roughly nine tenths of them seen only once. The material sequenced was peripheral blood, taken before any cancer treatment. The receptors were sampled from a woman aged 35 to 70 with stage I lung adenocarcinoma. CDR3s include the opening cysteine and the closing phenylalanine or tryptophan. The D gene is left open where the match is weak. Size is omitted from some rows. Given values are once, few, many or a class for expanded clones.

>TRBJ1-4|NA|15|NA|TRBV6-1
TGTGCCAGCAGGGACGGTTCTAACGTACGAGAAAAACTGTTTTTT
CASRDGSNVREKLFF
>TRBJ2-7|NA|15|TRBD1|TRBV13
TGTGCCAGCAGTCCCCGGGACAGGGTTTTCTACGAGCAGTACTTC
CASSPRDRVFYEQYF
>TRBJ1-2|once|13|NA|TRBV5-6
TGTGCCAGCAGCCTTGGGGGGGATCGCGGCTACACCTTC
CASSLGGDRGYTF
>TRBJ2-2|NA|18|TRBD2|TRBV4-3
TGCGCCAGCAGCCAAGGCGGGGGACTAGCGGGGTACACCGGGGAGCTGTTTTTT
CASSQGGGLAGYTGELFF
>TRBJ2-1|NA|14|NA|TRBV28
TGTGCCAGCAGTTTATATAGCTCCTACAATGAGCAGTTCTTC
CASSLYSSYNEQFF
>TRBJ1-6|NA|16|NA|TRBV18
TGTGCCAGCTCACCGGGACAAGGGATTCTTAATTCACCCCTCCACTTT
CASSPGQGILNSPLHF
>TRBJ2-3|NA|16|NA|TRBV30
TGTGCCTGGAATCCTAGGATGGGCAGGGGACCAGATACGCAGTATTTT
CAWNPRMGRGPDTQYF
>TRBJ1-1|NA|14|NA|TRBV4-2
TGTGCCAGCAGCCAAGAGCCGGCCAACACTGAAGCTTTCTTT
CASSQEPANTEAFF
>TRBJ2-2|NA|17|TRBD2|TRBV5-1
TGCGCCAGCACCTTCTCTAGCGGGGGGACTAACACCGGGGAGCTGTTTTTT
CASTFSSGGTNTGELFF
>TRBJ1-1|NA|14|TRBD1|TRBV19
TGTGCCAGTAGTGCAAACAGGGGGCAGACTGAAGCTTTCTTT
CASSANRGQTEAFF
>TRBJ1-5|NA|14|NA|TRBV7-2
TGTGCCAGCAGCTTCCAGGGCCCCCCTGAACCCCAGCATTTT
CASSFQGPPEPQHF
>TRBJ1-1|NA|16|NA|TRBV21-1
TGTGCCAGCAGCCACCGGGACAGGGGGCGCATTGGTGAAGCTTTCTTT
CASSHRDRGRIGEAFF
>TRBJ2-7|medium-sized|15|TRBD1|TRBV15
TGTGCCACCAGCAGTGAGGGGACAGGGCTCTACGAGCAGTACTTC
CATSSEGTGLYEQYF
>TRBJ2-1|once|13|NA|TRBV7-2
TGTGCCAGCAGTCAAACTAGGGGGAATGAGCAGTTCTTC
CASSQTRGNEQFF
>TRBJ2-2|NA|16|TRBD1|TRBV15
TGTGCCACCAGCAGAGGACAGGGGGCGGAAACCGGGGAGCTGTTTTTT
CATSRGQGAETGELFF
>TRBJ1-5|NA|12|NA|TRBV19
TGTGCCAGTAGTCGGTACGATCAGCCCCAGCATTTT
CASSRYDQPQHF
>TRBJ1-1|NA|15|TRBD1|TRBV19
TGTGCCAGTAGTATTGCAGGGGGCGTAGGCACTGAAGCTTTCTTT
CASSIAGGVGTEAFF
>TRBJ2-3|NA|11|NA|TRBV20-1
TGCAGTGCTAGAGAGGGCAGGGGGGAGTATTTT
CSAREGRGEYF
>TRBJ1-2|NA|15|NA|TRBV5-1
TGCGCCAGCAGCTTGGCCAGGGGCGCTAACTATGGCTACACCTTC
CASSLARGANYGYTF
>TRBJ2-5|NA|15|NA|TRBV7-2
TGTGCCAGCAGCCCTTCCGGGGGCCTTGCAGGGACCCAGTACTTC
CASSPSGGLAGTQYF
>TRBJ2-7|NA|15|TRBD1|TRBV28
TGTGCCAGCAGTCTATTTGGGACAGGCGCCTACGAGCAGTACTTC
CASSLFGTGAYEQYF
>TRBJ2-2|NA|15|NA|TRBV7-3
TGTGCCAGCAGCTTAGGTACGGCGAACACCGGGGAGCTGTTTTTT
CASSLGTANTGELFF